A selection of T cell receptor beta chains follows, all from one sample in a study of beta chain features in type 1 diabetes. Clones were sequenced by immunoSEQ multiplex PCR, and TCRdb holds only the in-frame ones, with some missing. The sample gives 200,000 to 300,000 clones, roughly 13% of which show up once; around 0.025% is in the top ten. Specimen: naive CD4+ T cells from blood. The receptors derive from a woman aged 40 to 50 in good health. Each CDR3 is given without its conserved first and last residue. A D gene is named only where the DNA matches it firmly. Clone size, where shown, is once, few, many, or a class for clones that have expanded.

few | TRBJ2-3 | - | TRBV21-1 | ASSKGRALTDTQY
- | TRBJ2-5 | TRBD2 | TRBV11-2 | ASSYQPGGVQETQY
few | TRBJ2-3 | - | TRBV6-1 | ASQSNLAKDTQY
- | TRBJ2-5 | - | TRBV27 | ASSLTRGKTQY
few | TRBJ1-2 | - | TRBV7-9 | ASSLGGIYGYT
- | TRBJ2-5 | - | TRBV10-2 | ASGQQETQY
few | TRBJ1-5 | - | TRBV2 | ASKAGYSNQPQH
- | TRBJ1-5 | - | TRBV2 | ASINPGNNQPQH
few | TRBJ2-7 | - | TRBV7-2 | ASSLVSYEQY
few | TRBJ2-5 | - | TRBV19 | ASGWGGTQY
few | TRBJ2-6 | TRBD1 | TRBV11-2 | ASSLIWRQGAAGANVLT
few | TRBJ1-6 | - | TRBV28 | ASSSPPNNSPLH
few | TRBJ1-1 | - | TRBV4-1 | ASSQDRSNTEAF
- | TRBJ1-2 | TRBD1 | TRBV29-1 | SVETGLGYGYT
- | TRBJ2-5 | - | TRBV7-2 | ASSPHREETQY
few | TRBJ2-3 | TRBD2 | TRBV19 | ASSTGLAGGPDTQY
- | TRBJ2-7 | TRBD1 | TRBV7-6 | ASSFRQGEQY
- | TRBJ2-7 | TRBD1 | TRBV2 | ASGKTGVSYEQY
- | TRBJ1-5 | - | TRBV18 | ASSPTGTGDQPQH
- | TRBJ2-7 | - | TRBV28 | ASSSLQNAPAEQY
many | TRBJ2-5 | - | TRBV29-1 | SVANQETQY
few | TRBJ2-1 | TRBD2 | TRBV5-4 | ASTPAGGIGEQF
few | TRBJ2-7 | TRBD1 | TRBV19 | ASSSPPGTGYYEQY
- | TRBJ1-6 | TRBD1 | TRBV11-2 | ASSLGPGQGYSPLH
few | TRBJ2-1 | - | TRBV7-2 | ASSSWTESNEQF
- | TRBJ2-7 | - | TRBV7-9 | ASSLEGLSYEQY
- | TRBJ2-7 | TRBD1 | TRBV5-1 | ASSSQGTGGWEQY
- | TRBJ2-2 | TRBD1 | TRBV7-2 | ASSLATGGNTGELF